The 13 T cell receptor beta chains below all came from one sample that was sequenced in a study of Graves' ophthalmopathy and Graves' hyperthyroidism. For repertoire sequencing, the TCR beta CDR3 regions were amplified from RNA transcripts. Investigators did first-round RT-PCR with HTBI primers, then second-round multiplex PCR. TCRdb re-analysed the multiplex PCR reads in MiXCR, keeping a single row per CDR3 protein. Here the sample spans about 230,000 distinct CDR3 sequences, around 42% being singletons. Material: peripheral blood. These receptor sequences come from an adult man with Graves' ophthalmopathy.

The rearrangement links TRBV2 to TRBJ2-7, with D tentatively TRBD1 or TRBD2 (6 bases each). Germline V gene data show CDR1 as SNHLY and CDR2 as FYNNEI. Between the trimmed V and J ends, which lost 6 bases and 7 bases, there was a span of 22 bases. This CDR3 is built from 15 residues. DNA for the CDR3: TGTGCCAGCAGGGCTTTGTCGGGGGCCTGGGATGAGCAGTACTTC. Its translation is CASRALSGAWDEQYF.

The chain uses TRBV20-1 and TRBJ1-4; 8 bases are a match to TRBD1. This CDR3 is built from 13 residues. The trim removed 6 bases at V and 10 bases at J, leaving 10 bases unmatched. Per germline, CDR1 DFQATT and CDR2 SNEGSKA (reference sequence). The CDR3 nucleotides are TGCAGTGCCAGCCCGGACAGGGTTGGAAAACTGTTTTTT. Translated, it gives CSASPDRVGKLFF.

This clonotype was counted a few times. V is TRBV5-1 and J is TRBJ1-2; D is possibly TRBD1 (5 bases). Trimming pared 0 bases from V and 5 bases from J, leaving 17 bases between. Germline lookup yields CDR1 SGHRS and CDR2 YFSETQ. The CDR3 sequence is 16 residues long. CDR3 loop: CASSLVPRQGGYGYTF. Here the CDR3 DNA reads TGCGCCAGCAGCTTGGTCCCGCGGCAGGGCGGTTATGGCTACACCTTC. Based on the CDR3 plus reference TRBV5-1 and TRBJ1-2, the full variable domain is KAGVTQTPRYLIKTRGQQVTLSCSPISGHRSVSWYQQTPGQGLQFLFEYFSETQRNKGNFPGRFSGRQFSNSRSEMNVSTLELGDSALYLCASSLVPRQGGYGYTFGSGTRLTVV.

The CDR3 bases are TGTGCCAGTAGTACGGGGTACCCGTTCCCTGAAGCTTTCTTT. It specifies CASSTGYPFPEAFF. The genes are TRBV19 and TRBJ1-1; D remains unclear. Trimming took off 4 bases at V and 6 bases at J, with 15 bases between the two ends. The CDR3 covers 14 residues. In germline, CDR1 is LNHDA, CDR2 SQIVND (reference sequence).

This rearrangement joins TRBV6-5 to TRBJ2-5, with 9 bases that match TRBD1. From germline, CDR1 is MNHEY and CDR2 SVGAGI. The J segment lost 9 bases and the V segment lost 7 bases, leaving 18 bases of the junction unmatched. The CDR3 sequence is 16 residues long. CDR3 sequence reads: CASTRTGAYSNQPQYF. CDR3 nucleotides: TGTGCCAGCACCCGGACAGGGGCGTATAGCAATCAGCCCCAGTACTTC.

The chain carries TRBV2 and TRBJ2-7, with 10 nucleotides matching TRBD2. CDR3 length equals 14 residues. V lost 4 bases and J lost 4; bases outside the gene matches: 4. Germline V lookup: CDR1 SNHLY, CDR2 FYNNEI. CDR3 protein: CASSGLAGAYEQYF. The CDR3 nucleotides read TGTGCCAGCAGTGGACTAGCGGGCGCGTACGAGCAGTACTTC.

The chain joins TRBV4-1 to TRBJ2-5; D may be TRBD1 (6 bases). V lost 5 bases, J lost 0 bases, and 10 bases lay in between. The CDR3 sequence is 14 residues long. CDR1 is MGHRA, CDR2 YSYEKL, per germline. The CDR3 DNA sequence: TGCGCCAGCAGCTGGGCAGGGGACCAAGAGACCCAGTACTTC. This codes for CASSWAGDQETQYF.

The rearrangement links TRBV29-1 to TRBJ1-1; a weak D match, TRBD1 (5 bases). V was clipped by 6 bases and J by 11 bases, with 16 bases between them. Germline V CDR1 and CDR2: SQVTM, ANQGSEA. The CDR3 loop spans 11 amino acids. CDR3 amino acids: CSVAGTTEAFF. The CDR3 DNA sequence: TGCAGCGTCGCCGGGACGACCGAGGCTTTCTTT.

This clonotype was picked up a small number of times. The genes are TRBV7-2 and TRBJ1-4; D not resolved. Germline CDR1 reads SGHTA; CDR2 reads FQGNSA. The CDR3 length is 15 residues. The V gene lost 1 base and the J gene lost 6 bases, with 12 bases spanning the gap. In DNA, the CDR3 is TGTGCCAGCAGCTTAGGTTGGGGTAGCGATGAAAAACTGTTTTTT. Amino acid sequence: CASSLGWGSDEKLFF.

V and J are TRBV7-2 and TRBJ2-5; 11 nucleotides agree with TRBD1. The trim removed 3 bases at V and 5 bases at J, leaving 5 bases unmatched. The CDR3 spans 15 residues. Germline CDR1 reads SGHTA; CDR2 reads FQGNSA. CDR3 sequence (DNA): TGTGCCAGCAGCTTTTGGACAGGGGGCAGGGAGACCCAGTACTTC. As protein: CASSFWTGGRETQYF. Full variable domain (missing parts from reference TRBV7-2 and TRBJ2-5): GAGVSQSPSNKVTEKGKDVELRCDPISGHTALYWYRQSLGQGLEFLIYFQGNSAPDKSGLPSDRFSAERTGGSVSTLTIQRTQQEDSAVYLCASSFWTGGRETQYFGPGTRLLVL.

This clonotype was recorded a few times. J is TRBJ1-4 and V is TRBV10-1; D unclear. Trimming took 3 bases from V and 8 from J, leaving 19 bases between them. Germline values: CDR1 WNHNN, CDR2 SYGVQD (reference sequence). This CDR3 spans 16 amino acids. This CDR3 is CASSDSVGEGLEKLFF. CDR3 nucleotides: TGCGCCAGCAGTGATTCGGTCGGGGAAGGATTAGAAAAACTGTTTTTT.

This rearrangement joins TRBV7-8 to TRBJ1-1; D is ambiguous. The V end lost 5 bases, the J end lost 9 bases, and 13 bases lay between the germline ends. Germline loops: CDR1 SGHVS, CDR2 FQNEAQ. This CDR3 region has 12 residues. CDR3 region: CASSQSRRQAFF. CDR3 nucleotide sequence: TGTGCCAGCAGCCAATCCAGGAGGCAAGCTTTCTTT.

The rearrangement joins TRBV19 to TRBJ1-1, with a weak D call TRBD1 (6 bases). V lost 3 bases and J lost 7, with 9 bases in between. Germline CDR1 is LNHDA and CDR2 is SQIVND (reference sequence). The CDR3 consists of 12 residues. DNA of the CDR3: TGTGCCAGTAGTATGGGGGCAGTTGAAGCTTTCTTT. This sequence encodes CASSMGAVEAFF.